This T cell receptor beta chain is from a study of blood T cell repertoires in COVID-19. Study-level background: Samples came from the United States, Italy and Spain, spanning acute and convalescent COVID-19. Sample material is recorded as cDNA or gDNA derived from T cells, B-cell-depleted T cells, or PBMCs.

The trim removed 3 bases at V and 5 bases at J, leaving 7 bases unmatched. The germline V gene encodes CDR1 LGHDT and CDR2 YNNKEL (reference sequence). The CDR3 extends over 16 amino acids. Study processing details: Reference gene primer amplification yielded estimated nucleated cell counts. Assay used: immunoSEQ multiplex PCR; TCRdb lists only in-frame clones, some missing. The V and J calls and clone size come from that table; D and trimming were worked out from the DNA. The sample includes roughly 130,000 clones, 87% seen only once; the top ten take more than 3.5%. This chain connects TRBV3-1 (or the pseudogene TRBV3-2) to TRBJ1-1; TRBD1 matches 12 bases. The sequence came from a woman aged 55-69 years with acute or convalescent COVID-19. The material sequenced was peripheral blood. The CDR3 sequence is CASSQVPGQGATEAFF. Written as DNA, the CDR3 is TGTGCCAGCAGCCAGGTTCCGGGACAGGGGGCAACTGAAGCTTTCTTT.